This T cell receptor beta chain comes out of a study of radiotherapy plus CTLA-4 blockade in lung cancer. The CDR3 length is 13 residues. Germline lookup yields CDR1 SGHTA and CDR2 FQGNSA. Trimming shortened V by 2 bases and J by 2 bases, and 7 bases separated the two germline ends. Repertoires were generated with immunoSEQ multiplex PCR, while TCRdb's copy carries only in-frame clones and drops some. This sample has about 77,000 clones, with just under 75% found just once. Broader study findings: Following radiotherapy plus ipilimumab, tumor-derived TCR clones expanded in the blood.

Points on this clone: Antigen specificity is unknown.

The clonotype was recovered from a human donor with non-small cell lung cancer whose response to radiotherapy plus ipilimumab could not be evaluated. The chain recombines TRBV7-2 with TRBJ2-7, with unresolved D. Sequencing was performed on peripheral blood, taken from a patient treated with radiotherapy plus ipilimumab. The CDR3 region is CASSLQITYEQYF. The CDR3 DNA reads as TGTGCCAGCAGCTTACAGATTACCTACGAGCAGTACTTC.